The 4 T cell receptor beta chains in this list originate from one sample, sequenced in a study of lymphopenia after photon versus proton radiotherapy. TCRdb's table, derived via immunoSEQ multiplex PCR, lists solely in-frame clones and lacks some. The sample contains 65,000 to 85,000 clones, around 92% of which appear only once. The material sequenced was peripheral blood, taken from a patient treated with photon-based radiotherapy. Every receptor here comes from a woman aged 40 to 49 with cholangiocarcinoma.

This clone was seen just once. The chain combines TRBV30 with TRBJ1-2; the D gene is possibly TRBD1 (6 bases). Germline CDR1 and CDR2: GTSNPN and SVGIG (reference sequence). V was pared by 3 bases and J by 4 bases, with 18 bases between. The CDR3 spans 15 residues. The CDR3 DNA reads TGTGCCTGGAGCCTTGTAAGCGGCAGGGGCTATGGCTACACCTTC. It is translated as CAWSLVSGRGYGYTF.

This chain uses TRBV7-2 with TRBJ2-3; D gene unclear. Germline V gene data show CDR1 as SGHTA and CDR2 as FQGNSA. The CDR3 runs 12 residues. Trimming left V 5 bases short and J 0 bases short, with 3 bases between. The CDR3 nucleotides read TGTGCCAGCAGCCCTAGCACAGATACGCAGTATTTT. This encodes CASSPSTDTQYF. Filled out from reference TRBV7-2 and TRBJ2-3, the complete variable domain reads GAGVSQSPSNKVTEKGKDVELRCDPISGHTALYWYRQSLGQGLEFLIYFQGNSAPDKSGLPSDRFSAERTGGSVSTLTIQRTQQEDSAVYLCASSPSTDTQYFGPGTRLTVL.

In nucleotides, the CDR3 is TGCGCCAGCAGCAGCCGGGACAGGGGTTTCCCGGGCACCGGGGAGCTGTTTTTT. Translated: CASSSRDRGFPGTGELFF. The gene calls are TRBV5-1 and TRBJ2-2; TRBD1 aligns across 10 bases. V shed 4 bases, J shed 4 bases, and the junction held 13 bases outside the gene matches. Germline loops: CDR1 SGHRS, CDR2 YFSETQ. This CDR3 is 18 amino acids long. Supplemented by reference TRBV5-1 and TRBJ2-2, the full variable domain reads KAGVTQTPRYLIKTRGQQVTLSCSPISGHRSVSWYQQTPGQGLQFLFEYFSETQRNKGNFPGRFSGRQFSNSRSEMNVSTLELGDSALYLCASSSRDRGFPGTGELFFGEGSRLTVL.

The genes are TRBV2 and TRBJ2-7; D is possibly TRBD2 (6 bases). The CDR3 contains 12 residues. V was pared by 6 bases and J by 4 bases, with 10 bases between. CDR1 and CDR2 (germline): SNHLY, FYNNEI. The CDR3 here is CASRAGSYEQYF. The DNA of the CDR3 is TGTGCCAGCAGAGCCGGGAGTTACGAGCAGTACTTC.